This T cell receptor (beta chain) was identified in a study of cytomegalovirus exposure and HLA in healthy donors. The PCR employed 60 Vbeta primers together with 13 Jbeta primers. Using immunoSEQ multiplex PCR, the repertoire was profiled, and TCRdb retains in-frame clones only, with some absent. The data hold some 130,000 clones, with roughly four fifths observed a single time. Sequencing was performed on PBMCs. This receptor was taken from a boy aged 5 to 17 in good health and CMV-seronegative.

The CDR3 loop reads CASSLAGDNSYNEQFF. The DNA for the CDR3 is TGTGCCAGCAGCCTGGCCGGGGACAACTCCTACAATGAGCAGTTCTTC. The chain links TRBV7-2 to TRBJ2-1; D possibly corresponds to TRBD1 (6 bases). Trimming removed 5 bases at V and 0 bases at J, with 14 bases between. There are 16 residues in the CDR3. Per the germline V gene, CDR1 is SGHTA and CDR2 is FQGNSA.